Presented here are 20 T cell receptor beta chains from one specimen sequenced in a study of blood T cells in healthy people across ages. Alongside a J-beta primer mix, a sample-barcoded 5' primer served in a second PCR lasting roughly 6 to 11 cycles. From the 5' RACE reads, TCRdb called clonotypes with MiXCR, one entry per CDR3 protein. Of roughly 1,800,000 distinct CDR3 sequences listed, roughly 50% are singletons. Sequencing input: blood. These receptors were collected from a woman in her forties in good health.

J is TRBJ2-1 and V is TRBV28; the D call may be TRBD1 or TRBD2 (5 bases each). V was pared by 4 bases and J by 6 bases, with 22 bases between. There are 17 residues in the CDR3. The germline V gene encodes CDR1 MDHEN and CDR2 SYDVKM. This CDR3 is CASSSPRRGRAGNEQFF. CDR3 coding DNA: TGTGCCAGCAGTTCCCCCCGCCGGGGCCGTGCGGGCAATGAGCAGTTCTTC.

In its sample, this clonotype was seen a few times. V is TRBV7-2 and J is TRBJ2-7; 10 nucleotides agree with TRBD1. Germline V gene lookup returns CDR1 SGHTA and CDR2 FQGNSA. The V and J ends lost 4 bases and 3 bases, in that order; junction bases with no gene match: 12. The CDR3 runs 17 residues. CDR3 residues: CASSSSTRTGGIYEQYF. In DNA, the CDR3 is TGTGCCAGCAGCTCTAGCACCAGGACAGGGGGGATCTACGAGCAGTACTTC.

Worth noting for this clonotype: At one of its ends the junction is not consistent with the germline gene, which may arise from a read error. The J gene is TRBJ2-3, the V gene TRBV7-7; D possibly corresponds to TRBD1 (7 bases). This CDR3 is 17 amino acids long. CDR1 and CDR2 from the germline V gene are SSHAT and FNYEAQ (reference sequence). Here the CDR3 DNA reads TGTGCTAGCAGCTTAGCCGGAGGGGGCTCTAGCACAGATACGCAGTATTTT. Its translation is CASSLAGGGSSTDTQYF.

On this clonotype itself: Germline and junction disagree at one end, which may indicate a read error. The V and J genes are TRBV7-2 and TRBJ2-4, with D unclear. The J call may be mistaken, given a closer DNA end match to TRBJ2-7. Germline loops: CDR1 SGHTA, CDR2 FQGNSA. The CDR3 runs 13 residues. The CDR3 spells CASSLKGSVEQYF. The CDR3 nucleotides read TGCGCCAGCAGCTTGAAAGGGTCGGTCGAGCAGTACTTC.

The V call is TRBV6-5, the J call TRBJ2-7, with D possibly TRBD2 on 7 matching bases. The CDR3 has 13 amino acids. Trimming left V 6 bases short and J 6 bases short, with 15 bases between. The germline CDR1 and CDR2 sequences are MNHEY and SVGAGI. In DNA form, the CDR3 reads TGTGCCAGCAGCTACCGGGGGGCCTGCGAGCAGTACTTC. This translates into CASSYRGACEQYF.

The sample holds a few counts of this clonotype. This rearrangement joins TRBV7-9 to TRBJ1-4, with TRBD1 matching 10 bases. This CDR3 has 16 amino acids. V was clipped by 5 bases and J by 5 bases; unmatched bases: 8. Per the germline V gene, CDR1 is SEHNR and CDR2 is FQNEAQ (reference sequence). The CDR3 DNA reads TGTGCCAGCAGCCGGGACAGGGGTCTTACCAATGAAAAACTGTTTTTT. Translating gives CASSRDRGLTNEKLFF. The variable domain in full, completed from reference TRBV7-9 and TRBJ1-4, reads DTGVSQNPRHKITKRGQNVTFRCDPISEHNRLYWYRQTLGQGPEFLTYFQNEAQLEKSRLLSDRFSAERPKGSFSTLEIQRTEQGDSAMYLCASSRDRGLTNEKLFFGSGTQLSVL.

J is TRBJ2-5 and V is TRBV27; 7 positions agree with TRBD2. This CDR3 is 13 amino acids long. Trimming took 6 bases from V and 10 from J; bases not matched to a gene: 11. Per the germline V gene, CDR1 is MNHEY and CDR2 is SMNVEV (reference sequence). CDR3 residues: CASRPTSHGIQYF. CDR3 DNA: TGTGCCAGCAGGCCGACTAGCCACGGGATCCAGTACTTC.

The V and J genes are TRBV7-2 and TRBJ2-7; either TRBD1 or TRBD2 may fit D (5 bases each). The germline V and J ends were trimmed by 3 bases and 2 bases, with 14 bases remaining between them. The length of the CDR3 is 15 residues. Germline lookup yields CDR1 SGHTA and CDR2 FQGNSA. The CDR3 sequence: CASSFIRDRPYEQYF. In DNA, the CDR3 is TGTGCCAGCAGCTTTATCCGGGACCGACCCTACGAGCAGTACTTC.

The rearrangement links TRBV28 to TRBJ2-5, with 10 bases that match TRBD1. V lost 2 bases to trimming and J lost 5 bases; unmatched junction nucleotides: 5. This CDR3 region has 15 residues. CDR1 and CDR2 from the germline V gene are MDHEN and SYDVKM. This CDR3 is CASSLRGQGVETQYF. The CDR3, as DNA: TGTGCCAGCAGTTTACGTGGACAGGGGGTGGAGACCCAGTACTTC.

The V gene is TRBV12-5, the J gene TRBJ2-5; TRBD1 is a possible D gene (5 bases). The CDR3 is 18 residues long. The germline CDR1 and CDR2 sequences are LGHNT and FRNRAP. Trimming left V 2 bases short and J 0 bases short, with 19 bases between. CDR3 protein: CASGLSPPWGSNQETQYF. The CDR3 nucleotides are TGTGCTAGTGGTTTGAGCCCCCCATGGGGCTCGAACCAAGAGACCCAGTACTTC.

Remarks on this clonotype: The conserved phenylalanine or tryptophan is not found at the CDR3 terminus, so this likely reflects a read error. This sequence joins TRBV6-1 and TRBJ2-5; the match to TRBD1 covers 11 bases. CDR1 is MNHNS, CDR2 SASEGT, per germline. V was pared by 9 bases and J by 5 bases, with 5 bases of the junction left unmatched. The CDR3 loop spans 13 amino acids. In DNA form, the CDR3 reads TGTGCCAGGAGGACAGGGGGCAACGAGACCCAGTACTGC. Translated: CARRTGGNETQYC.

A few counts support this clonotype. CDR3 in amino acids: CASSLGAMETQYF. The CDR3 nucleotides read TGTGCCAGCAGCTTAGGAGCGATGGAGACCCAGTACTTC. The V and J genes are TRBV7-2 and TRBJ2-5; D gene unclear. With 1 base removed from V and 5 bases from J, the gap between germline ends came to 8 bases. CDR1 and CDR2 (germline): SGHTA, FQGNSA. The CDR3 runs to 13 residues.

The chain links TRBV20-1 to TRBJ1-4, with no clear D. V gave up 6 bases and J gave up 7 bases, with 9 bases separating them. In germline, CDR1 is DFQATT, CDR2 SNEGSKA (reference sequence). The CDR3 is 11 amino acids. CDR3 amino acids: CSAQDREKLFF. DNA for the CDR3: TGCAGTGCCCAGGACCGTGAAAAACTGTTTTTT.

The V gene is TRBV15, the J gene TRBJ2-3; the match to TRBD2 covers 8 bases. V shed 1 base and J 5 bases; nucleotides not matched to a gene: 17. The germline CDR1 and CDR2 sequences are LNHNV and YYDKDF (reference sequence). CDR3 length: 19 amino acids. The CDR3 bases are TGTGCCACCAGCAGAGGCCTAACAACGGGGGGGCCAGCTGGAGATACGCAGTATTTT. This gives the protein CATSRGLTTGGPAGDTQYF.

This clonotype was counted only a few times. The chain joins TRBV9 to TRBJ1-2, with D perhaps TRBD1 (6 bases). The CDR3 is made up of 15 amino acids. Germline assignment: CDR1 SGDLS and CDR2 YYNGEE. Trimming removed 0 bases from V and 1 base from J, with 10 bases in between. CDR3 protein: CASSVGQVLNYGYTF. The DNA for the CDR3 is TGTGCCAGCAGCGTAGGACAGGTACTTAACTATGGCTACACCTTC.

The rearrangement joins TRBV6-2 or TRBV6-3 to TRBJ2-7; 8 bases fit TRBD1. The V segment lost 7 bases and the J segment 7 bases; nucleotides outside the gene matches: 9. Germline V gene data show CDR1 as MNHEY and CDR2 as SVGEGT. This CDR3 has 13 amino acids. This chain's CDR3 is CASTYDRGKEQYF. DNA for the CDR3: TGTGCCAGCACCTACGACAGGGGAAAAGAGCAGTACTTC.

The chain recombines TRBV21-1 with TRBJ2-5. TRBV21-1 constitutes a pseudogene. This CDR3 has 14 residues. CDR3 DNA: TGTGCCAGCAGCCTCGGACCGACCAGGGAGACCCAGTACTTC. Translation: CASSLGPTRETQYF.

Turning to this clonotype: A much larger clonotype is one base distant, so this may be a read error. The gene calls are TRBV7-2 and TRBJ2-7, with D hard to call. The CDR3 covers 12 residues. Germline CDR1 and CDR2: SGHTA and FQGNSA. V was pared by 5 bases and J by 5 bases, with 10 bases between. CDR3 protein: CASSSPYHEQYF. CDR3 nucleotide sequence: TGTGCCAGCAGCAGCCCTTACCACGAGCAGTACTTC.

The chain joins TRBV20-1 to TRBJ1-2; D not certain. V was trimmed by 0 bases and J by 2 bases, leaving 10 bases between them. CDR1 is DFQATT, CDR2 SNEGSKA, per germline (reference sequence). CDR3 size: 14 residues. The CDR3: CSARDIAENYGYTF. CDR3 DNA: TGCAGTGCTAGAGATATAGCGGAAAACTATGGCTACACCTTC.

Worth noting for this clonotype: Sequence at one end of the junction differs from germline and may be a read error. DNA for the CDR3: TGTACCAGCAGTAAGGGGACAGGTGATACGCAGTATTTT. This encodes CTSSKGTGDTQYF. The chain combines TRBV6-2 or TRBV6-3 with TRBJ2-3; 8 nucleotides line up with TRBD1. The CDR3 has 13 amino acids. Germline-derived CDR1 and CDR2 are MNHEY and SVGEGT.